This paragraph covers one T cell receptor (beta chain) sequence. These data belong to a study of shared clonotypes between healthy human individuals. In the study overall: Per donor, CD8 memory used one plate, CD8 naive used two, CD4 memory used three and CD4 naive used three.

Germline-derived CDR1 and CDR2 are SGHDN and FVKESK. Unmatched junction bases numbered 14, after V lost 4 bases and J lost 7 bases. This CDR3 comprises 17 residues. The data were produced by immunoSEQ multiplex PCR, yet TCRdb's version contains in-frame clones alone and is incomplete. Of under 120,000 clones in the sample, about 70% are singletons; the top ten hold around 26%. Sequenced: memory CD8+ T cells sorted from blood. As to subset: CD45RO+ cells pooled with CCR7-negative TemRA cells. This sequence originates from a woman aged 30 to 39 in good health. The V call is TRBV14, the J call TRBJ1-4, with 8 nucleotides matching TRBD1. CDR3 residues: CASSPPPGGDRIEKLFF. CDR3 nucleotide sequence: TGTGCCAGCAGCCCCCCACCGGGGGGGGACAGGATTGAAAAACTGTTTTTT.